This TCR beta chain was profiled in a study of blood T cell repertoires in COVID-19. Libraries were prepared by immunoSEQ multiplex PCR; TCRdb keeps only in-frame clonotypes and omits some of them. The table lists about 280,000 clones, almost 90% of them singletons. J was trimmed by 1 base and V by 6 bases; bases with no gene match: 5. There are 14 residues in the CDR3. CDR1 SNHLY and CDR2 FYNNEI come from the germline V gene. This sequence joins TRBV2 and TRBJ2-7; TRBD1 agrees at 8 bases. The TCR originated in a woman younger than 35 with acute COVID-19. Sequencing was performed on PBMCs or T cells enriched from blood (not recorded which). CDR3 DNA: TGTGCCAGCAGGGCCGGACAGGGATCCTACGAGCAGTACTTC. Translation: CASRAGQGSYEQYF.